The sequence of this T cell receptor (beta chain) was determined in a study of shared clonotypes between healthy human individuals. Notes on the study in general: For sorted subsets, rarefaction showed incomplete sequencing despite large depth.

On this clone itself: Its antigen is undetermined.

The table came from immunoSEQ multiplex PCR; TCRdb's copy has only in-frame clones and leaves some out. The sample lists under 600,000 clones, around 97% occurring once. Material for sequencing was naive CD4+ T cells sorted from blood. Specified subset: CD45RA+ positively selected. This clonotype was sampled from a woman in her thirties in good health.

The CDR3 sequence is CASSPHRLRLAGVRNEQFF. In nucleotides, the CDR3 is TGTGCCAGCAGCCCCCACCGGCTTCGACTAGCGGGAGTTCGGAATGAGCAGTTCTTC. The chain is built from TRBV7-9 and TRBJ2-1, with 12 bases matching TRBD2. J gave up 7 bases and V 5 bases, and 18 bases lay outside the gene matches. The CDR3 covers 19 residues. Germline V gene lookup returns CDR1 SEHNR and CDR2 FQNEAQ (reference sequence).